This T cell receptor (beta chain) is from a study of human T cells and chemical hapten exposure. The time point: patch test 1, 2 weeks after DPC sensitization. Treatment of the sample: therapeutic diphenylcyclopropenone sensitization with weekly scalp DPC. Phlebotomy was performed prior to application of every patch test. One entry per CDR3 protein results from TCRdb running MiXCR on the RACE reads. The sample holds approximately 110,000 distinct CDR3 sequences; roughly 9.6% are singletons and the top ten take 3.5%. Trimming took off 0 bases at V and 3 bases at J, with 9 bases between the two ends. This CDR3 is built from 15 residues.

Sequencing used whole blood, obtained in connection with sensitization to the hapten diphenylcyclopropenone (DPC). The gene calls are TRBV23-1 and TRBJ1-5, with D unresolved. TRBV23-1 is reported as an ORF; its role is uncertain. The clonotype comes from a woman aged 40 to 49 with alopecia areata. Some clones in this sample may be carry-over from other donors' samples. In DNA, the CDR3 is TGCGCCAGCAGTCAATCGGTACCATTCAATCAGCCCCAGCATTTT. Its translation is CASSQSVPFNQPQHF.